This TCR beta chain was obtained from a study of blood T cell repertoires in COVID-19. Repertoires were generated with immunoSEQ multiplex PCR, while TCRdb's copy carries only in-frame clones and drops some. The sample has 60,000 to 75,000 clones; 70% to 80% are singletons. After removal of 2 bases from V and 4 bases from J, the junction contained 1 base not matched to a gene. Germline V CDR1 and CDR2: SGHTA, FQGNSA. CDR3 length: 14 residues. V gene TRBV7-2 combines with J gene TRBJ1-4; 7 bases agree with TRBD1. This clonotype was sampled from a man between 60 and 75 years old with active or convalescent COVID-19. The material sequenced was peripheral blood. The CDR3 sequence: CASSLQGVNEKLFF. CDR3 in DNA: TGTGCCAGCAGCTTACAGGGGGTTAATGAAAAACTGTTTTTT.